Below, 20 T cell receptor beta chains from the same sample are listed, as sequenced in a study of blood T cell repertoires in COVID-19. Data came from immunoSEQ multiplex PCR; TCRdb stores just in-frame clones and leaves some out. The sample has 45,000 or so clones, about 90% seen once. What was sequenced was peripheral blood. The source of these receptors is a man older than 75 with acute or convalescent COVID-19.

The chain is built from TRBV11-1 and TRBJ2-3; TRBD1 is a possible D gene (6 bases). Germline values: CDR1 SGHAT, CDR2 FQDESV (reference sequence). V lost 5 bases and J 2 bases, leaving 14 bases between the germline ends. The CDR3 runs to 15 residues. The CDR3 DNA reads as TGTGCCAGCAGCCCTACACAGGGATTCACAGATACGCAGTATTTT. Its translation: CASSPTQGFTDTQYF. The full variable domain, with the rest looked up from reference TRBV11-1 and TRBJ2-3, is EAEVAQSPRYKITEKSQAVAFWCDPISGHATLYWYRQILGQGPELLVQFQDESVVDDSQLPKDRFSAERLKGVDSTLKIQPAELGDSAMYLCASSPTQGFTDTQYFGPGTRLTVL.

This clone was seen a handful of times. The chain recombines TRBV7-2 with TRBJ1-6, with 8 bases matching TRBD1. This CDR3 has 17 amino acids. The V gene end was trimmed by 4 bases and the J gene end by 5 bases; junction bases not matched to a gene: 10. CDR1 SGHTA and CDR2 FQGNSA come from the germline V gene. The DNA for the CDR3 is TGTGCCAGCAGCTCTCGGGCAGGGGGCTCTAATAATTCACCCCTCCACTTT. Amino acids: CASSSRAGGSNNSPLHF.

CDR3 sequence: CASRPSRNTEAFF. The CDR3 DNA is TGCGCCAGCAGGCCTAGTCGGAACACTGAAGCTTTCTTT. The V gene is TRBV10-2, the J gene TRBJ1-1; D remains ambiguous. Germline V gene lookup returns CDR1 WSHSY and CDR2 SAAADI. Trimming left V 6 bases short and J 1 base short, with 9 bases between. The CDR3 is 13 amino acids.

The V call is TRBV7-9, the J call TRBJ2-7; 7 positions agree with TRBD1. CDR1 is SEHNR, CDR2 FQNEAQ, per germline (reference sequence). The J segment lost 1 base and the V segment lost 1 base, leaving 7 bases of the junction unmatched. This CDR3 region has 16 residues. CDR3 loop: CASSLDSQGVSYEQYF. In DNA, the CDR3 is TGTGCCAGCAGCTTAGATTCCCAGGGGGTATCCTACGAGCAGTACTTC.

This rearrangement joins TRBV9 to TRBJ2-1; perhaps TRBD2 as D (5 bases). Between the trimmed V and J ends, which lost 5 bases and 0 bases, there was a span of 15 bases. The CDR3 is 16 residues long. Germline values: CDR1 SGDLS, CDR2 YYNGEE. In DNA, the CDR3 is TGTGCCAGCAGTACTAGGGTAGACTTCTCCTACAATGAGCAGTTCTTC. It encodes CASSTRVDFSYNEQFF.

The rearrangement joins TRBV20-1 to TRBJ1-2, with D tentatively TRBD1 (5 bases). CDR3 length equals 12 residues. Germline lookup yields CDR1 DFQATT and CDR2 SNEGSKA (reference sequence). Trimming cost V 3 bases and J 7 bases, with 12 bases left between them. The CDR3 loop is CSASGGGIGYTF. The DNA of the CDR3 is TGCAGTGCTAGTGGCGGGGGAATTGGCTACACCTTC.

V is TRBV3-1 (or the pseudogene TRBV3-2) and J is TRBJ2-5; 7 bases agree with TRBD1. J was trimmed by 5 bases and V by 4 bases; bases with no gene match: 4. The CDR3 is 13 amino acids. Per the germline V gene, CDR1 is LGHDT and CDR2 is YNNKEL (reference sequence). The CDR3: CASSRGTAETQYF. The CDR3, as DNA: TGTGCCAGCAGCCGGGGGACAGCGGAGACCCAGTACTTC.

The V gene is TRBV21-1, the J gene TRBJ2-2; TRBD1 reflects the table's D call only, with no check against the DNA. TRBV21-1 is termed a pseudogene. This CDR3 has 17 amino acids. CDR3: CASSKDPGQGNTGELFF. CDR3 sequence (DNA): TGTGCCAGCAGCAAAGACCCCGGACAGGGGAACACCGGGGAGCTGTTTTTT.

Here the CDR3 DNA reads TGTGCCAGCAGCGCCGAGGGCGGGTCCTCCTACGAGCAGTACTTC. Encoded protein: CASSAEGGSSYEQYF. The rearrangement joins TRBV7-9 to TRBJ2-7, with D perhaps TRBD2 (5 bases). Germline V gene lookup returns CDR1 SEHNR and CDR2 FQNEAQ (reference sequence). V lost 5 bases, J lost 0 bases, and 14 bases lay in between. The CDR3 loop spans 15 amino acids.

The chain couples TRBV14 to TRBJ1-1; D gene unclear. V lost 1 base to trimming and J lost 5 bases, with 11 bases between them. The germline V gene encodes CDR1 SGHDN and CDR2 FVKESK. The CDR3 consists of 14 residues. DNA of the CDR3: TGTGCCAGCAGCCAAGCTTTGGCGGTTACTGAAGCTTTCTTT. It is translated as CASSQALAVTEAFF.

The chain has TRBV18 and TRBJ1-1; perhaps TRBD1 as D (5 bases). The germline CDR1 and CDR2 sequences are KGHSH and LQKENI. The CDR3 covers 13 residues. Trimming pared 5 bases from V and 5 bases from J, leaving 12 bases between. CDR3 DNA: TGTGCCAGCTCATTTCTGGGGCAGACTGAAGCTTTCTTT. Protein product: CASSFLGQTEAFF.

The chain couples TRBV14 to TRBJ1-2; TRBD1 aligns across 7 bases. The ends lost 3 bases at V and 4 bases at J; junction bases unmatched: 8. Germline V gene data show CDR1 as SGHDN and CDR2 as FVKESK. The CDR3 is made up of 15 amino acids. The CDR3 here is CASSQRTGAIYGYTF. As DNA, the CDR3 is TGTGCCAGCAGCCAGAGGACAGGCGCGATCTATGGCTACACCTTC.

The V call is TRBV5-1, the J call TRBJ2-3; possibly TRBD2 for D (5 bases). The V gene's germline CDR1 is SGHRS and CDR2 YFSETQ. The length of the CDR3 is 15 residues. V lost 0 bases and J lost 2, with 10 bases in between. The CDR3 region is CASSLGPGNTDTQYF. As DNA, the CDR3 is TGCGCCAGCAGCTTGGGACCCGGGAACACAGATACGCAGTATTTT.

The genes are TRBV10-2 and TRBJ1-2; 9 bases are shared with TRBD1. This CDR3 spans 15 amino acids. Unmatched junction bases numbered 4, after V lost 1 base and J lost 4 bases. The germline CDR1 and CDR2 sequences are WSHSY and SAAADI. The CDR3 loop is CASSEWTGVVYGYTF. Here the CDR3 DNA reads TGCGCCAGCAGTGAGTGGACAGGGGTTGTCTATGGCTACACCTTC.

This clone was picked up one time. The rearrangement links TRBV21-1 to TRBJ2-7; the table gives TRBD1 as D, unverified against the DNA. TRBV21-1 is annotated as a pseudogene. The length of the CDR3 is 15 residues. The CDR3 DNA is TGTGCCAGCAGCAACAGGGGGCTCAACCCCCACGAGCAGTACTTC. As protein: CASSNRGLNPHEQYF.

The rearrangement links TRBV5-1 to TRBJ2-6; 7 bases agree with TRBD1. Germline V gene lookup returns CDR1 SGHRS and CDR2 YFSETQ. V lost 0 bases, J lost 3 bases, and 6 bases stayed unmatched. CDR3 length: 17 residues. As DNA, the CDR3 is TGCGCCAGCAGCTTGGTGGCAGGGGGTCATGGGGCCAACGTCCTGACTTTC. Translating it yields CASSLVAGGHGANVLTF.

The rearrangement joins TRBV9 to TRBJ2-7; 11 nucleotides agree with TRBD2. The trim removed 4 bases at V and 7 bases at J, leaving 7 bases unmatched. The CDR3 loop spans 14 amino acids. The V gene's germline CDR1 is SGDLS and CDR2 YYNGEE. The CDR3 coding sequence is TGTGCCAGCAGCTTTAGCGGGGGGGCTACGGAGCAGTACTTC. It specifies CASSFSGGATEQYF.

J is TRBJ2-7 and V is TRBV27; no definite D call. CDR1 is MNHEY, CDR2 SMNVEV, per germline (reference sequence). This CDR3 is built from 14 residues. The V end lost 5 bases, the J end lost 0 bases, and 11 bases lay between the germline ends. CDR3 DNA sequence: TGTGCCAGCAGTGGCCAGCGCGACTCCTACGAGCAGTACTTC. Its protein is CASSGQRDSYEQYF.

This rearrangement joins TRBV6-5 to TRBJ1-1, with D possibly matching TRBD1 (6 bases). V was clipped by 7 bases and J by 4 bases, with 16 bases between them. The germline CDR1 and CDR2 sequences are MNHEY and SVGAGI. This CDR3 is 14 amino acids long. CDR3 bases: TGTGCCAGCACTCTATCACAGGGTGGCACTGAAGCTTTCTTT. The encoded protein is CASTLSQGGTEAFF.

The chain has TRBV3-1 (or the pseudogene TRBV3-2) and TRBJ1-3; D unclear. Germline V gene lookup returns CDR1 LGHDT and CDR2 YNNKEL (reference sequence). The CDR3 contains 15 residues. With 1 base removed from V and 2 bases from J, the gap between germline ends came to 9 bases. CDR3 in DNA: TGTGCCAGCAGCCAAGCTACCAGGCCTGGAAACACCATATATTTT. Amino acids: CASSQATRPGNTIYF.